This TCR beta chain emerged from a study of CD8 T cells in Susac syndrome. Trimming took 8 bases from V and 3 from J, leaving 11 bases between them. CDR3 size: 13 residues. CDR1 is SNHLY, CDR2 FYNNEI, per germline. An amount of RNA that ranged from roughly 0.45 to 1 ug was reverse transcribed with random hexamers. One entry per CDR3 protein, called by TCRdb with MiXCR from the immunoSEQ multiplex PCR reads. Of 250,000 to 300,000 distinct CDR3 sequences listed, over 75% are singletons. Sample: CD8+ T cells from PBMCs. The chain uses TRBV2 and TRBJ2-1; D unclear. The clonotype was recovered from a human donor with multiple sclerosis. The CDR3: CASRQTVYNEQFF. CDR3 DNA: TGTGCCAGCCGTCAAACAGTCTACAATGAGCAGTTCTTC.